The sequence of this T cell receptor beta chain was determined in a study of shared clonotypes between healthy human individuals (dated by TCRdb to 2018 to 2020). In terms of the full investigation: A couple of women and a few men aged 18 to 49 years were included in the cohort. Per donor, three plates each were used for CD4 naive and CD4 memory, two for CD8 naive, and one for CD8 memory. To estimate repertoire size and how much clonotypes are shared between individuals, the study performed deep sequencing of blood TCR repertoires from roughly five healthy adults. To increase sequencing depth and limit assay-specific biases, different laboratories used diverse techniques to prepare libraries and sequence TCR repertoires. Leukapheresis yielded between about 0.94 and 10 billion PBMCs per donor.

Comments on this clone: No cognate antigen has been identified for it. Base quality data are lacking; no much larger clone is found one base away.

What the authors observed across the whole study: Higher generation probabilities were observed for clonotypes shared by all four sorted-subset donors than for non-shared clonotypes. Sharing across a few donors was observed for around 5% of naive CD4, under 4% of naive CD8, 2% to 2.5% of memory CD4, and roughly 0.4% of memory CD8 clonotypes. Sampling was restricted to blood, and TCR repertoires in tissue are likely to differ from TCR repertoires in blood. Rarefaction of sorted-subset datasets indicated incomplete sequencing despite the large sequencing depth. Estimated clonotype richness was generally larger for naive than for memory subsets. The genetic and exposure-history diversity represented was limited by the small number of donors. Pairwise subsampling indicated that sequencing depth was expected to affect the degree of clonotype sharing among donors.

The donors were healthy, HIV-negative adults with no recently reported acute infections or vaccinations. Every donor was a Caucasian adult living in Nashville, Tennessee, USA. Magnetic negative selection was used to enrich CD4+ T cells, after which naive cells were positively selected on CD45RA and the negative fraction became the memory subset. Blood was collected by leukapheresis, and PBMCs were isolated by Ficoll-Histopaque density gradient centrifugation and then cryopreserved in liquid nitrogen vapor phase. Analytical flow cytometry was used to check the purity and quantity of every magnetically sorted T cell population. Genomic DNA was isolated from each sorted fraction and quantified by UV absorbance on a Nanodrop 2000c. TCR CDR3 regions were amplified from genomic DNA by multiplex PCR using the deep immunoSEQ assay. Extracted genomic DNA from each cell subset was spread evenly across all wells of several immunoSEQ 96-well plates, with each plate serving as a replicate. For sorted subsets, each replicate PCR was loaded with 200 ng genomic DNA, equivalent to about 30,000 T cell genomes. The purified libraries were quantified using a Qubit 3.0 fluorometer, sized with a Bioanalyzer 2100, and then quantified again using the KAPA Library Quantification kit. A separate single-read 150-cycle Illumina NextSeq 550 flow cell was used to sequence each immunoSEQ 96-well plate. The authors' analysis ran thus. Because the immunoSEQ output included only junctional sequences and no quality scores, the filtering could not be the same as the filtering used for full-length reads. To assign V/J genes and CDR3, sequences were annotated against IMGT germline references using PyIR, a Python wrapper for IgBLAST v1.9. Reads were filtered out if the reads had weak V/J assignments (E-value above 1e-6), no CDR3, stop codons, out-of-frame junctions, or ambiguous translated residues. V3J clonotypes were defined by identical inferred V gene, J gene, and CDR3 amino acid sequence. Percentage overlap between repertoires was computed as shared unique clonotypes divided by the size of the smaller repertoire. Repertoire richness was assessed with RTK rarefaction, the Chao1 estimator, and Recon v2.1 estimates of unobserved clonotypes. Generation probabilities for all TCRbeta clonotypes obtained by the gDNA method from a handful of donors were computed using OLGA. Entries here come from immuneACCESS through TCRdb and include only in-frame sequences with V and J called. Some clones fail to appear in such tables; in the studies checked, an unresolved V gene covers under half of the shortfall, and the cause of the remainder is unknown. V, J and clone size are those of that table, while D and trimming were read from the DNA. Within this sample are about 1.1 million clones, with roughly 80% of them counted one time only. The ten most abundant clones make up 0.89% of the sample.

CDR1 and CDR2 (MDHEN, SYDVKM) derive from the germline V gene. The CDR3 measures 13 amino acids from cysteine to phenylalanine. The kept DNA is CDR3 alone, 39 bases in frame from the first base. Sequenced sample: memory CD4+ T cells from PBMCs. Read against the paper, the sample's cell subset or site label means: CD45RA-negative fraction. The V gene is TRBV28 and the J gene is TRBJ2-3, with TRBD2 tentatively as D gene (5 bases match). The receptor was isolated from a man aged 18 to 30 in good health. Some clones in this sample may be carry-over from other donors' samples. CDR3 region: CVTEYVPGDTQYF. The DNA is TGTGTCACCGAATACGTTCCGGGGGATACGCAGTATTTT.